The 15 T cell receptor beta chains in this list originate from one sample, sequenced in a study of identical twins. Each CDR3 protein gets one entry after TCRdb re-called the 5' RACE reads with MiXCR. The profile shows hundreds of thousands of distinct CDR3 sequences, about 12% of them singletons. These sequences were also reported in another study, on yellow fever vaccine responses in identical twins.

The sample taken for sequencing was PBMCs. The receptors were gathered from a woman between 18 and 30 years old in good health.

The sample holds one count of this clonotype. This chain links TRBV5-1 with TRBJ2-3, with 7 bases identical to TRBD2. The germline CDR1 and CDR2 sequences are SGHRS and YFSETQ. CDR3 length equals 14 residues. Germline trimming cut 5 bases from V and 4 bases from J; bases unmatched to any gene: 7. The CDR3 sequence: CASSYGTTSDTQYF. The CDR3, as DNA: TGCGCCAGCAGTTATGGGACTACCTCAGATACGCAGTATTTT.

This clonotype was detected a few times. The chain combines TRBV5-1 with TRBJ2-3, with 11 bases aligning to TRBD2. V trimming: 6 bases; J trimming: 3 bases; junction bases outside the gene matches: 9. Per the germline V gene, CDR1 is SGHRS and CDR2 is YFSETQ. The CDR3 extends over 16 amino acids. The CDR3 DNA follows: TGCGCCAGCACCCCCACTCGGACTAGCGGGACAGATACGCAGTATTTT. Translation: CASTPTRTSGTDTQYF.

This clonotype came up a few times. This chain links TRBV3-1 with TRBJ2-1; 10 nucleotides line up with TRBD2. The CDR3 spans 17 residues. Germline CDR1 is LGHDT and CDR2 is YNNKEL (reference sequence). V lost 0 bases and J lost 4; bases outside the gene matches: 6. The CDR3 loop is CASSQDLRLAGYNEQFF. DNA for the CDR3: TGTGCCAGCAGCCAAGATTTGCGACTAGCGGGTTACAATGAGCAGTTCTTC.

The chain is built from TRBV27 and TRBJ2-1; 13 nucleotides align to TRBD2. Germline V gene lookup returns CDR1 MNHEY and CDR2 SMNVEV (reference sequence). There are 19 residues in the CDR3. J gave up 0 bases and V 6 bases, and 11 bases lay outside the gene matches. CDR3 protein: CASRGETSGGLSSYNEQFF. For the CDR3, the DNA is TGTGCCAGCAGGGGGGAGACTAGCGGGGGGTTGAGCTCCTACAATGAGCAGTTCTTC.

In its sample, this clonotype was seen a few times. The chain couples TRBV11-2 to TRBJ2-7; D is possibly TRBD2 (7 bases). Germline CDR1 and CDR2: SGHAT and FQNNGV. Trimming took off 5 bases at V and 0 bases at J, with 23 bases between the two ends. The CDR3 is made up of 18 amino acids. CDR3: CASSARGGRAWSSYEQYF. CDR3 coding DNA: TGTGCCAGCAGCGCTAGGGGGGGCAGGGCATGGAGCTCCTACGAGCAGTACTTC.

This clonotype showed up just a few times. V and J are TRBV27 and TRBJ2-1; D ambiguous. CDR3 size: 14 residues. Per germline, CDR1 MNHEY and CDR2 SMNVEV (reference sequence). V shed 3 bases and J shed 8 bases, with 14 bases lying between them. CDR3 sequence: CASSFKVVDYEQFF. Written as DNA, the CDR3 is TGTGCCAGCAGTTTCAAGGTTGTCGACTATGAGCAGTTCTTC.

This clonotype has at least ten counts. The chain recombines TRBV12-3 or TRBV12-4 with TRBJ2-5; D is unclear. The CDR3 covers 13 residues. V shed 3 bases and J shed 5 bases, with 10 bases lying between them. CDR3 sequence (DNA): TGTGCCAGCAGTTTCGGAACAGCGGAGACCCAGTACTTC. Translation gives CASSFGTAETQYF.

The genes are TRBV15 and TRBJ2-1; 9 bases fit TRBD2. The V gene end was trimmed by 5 bases and the J gene end by 6 bases; junction bases not matched to a gene: 8. Germline V gives CDR1 LNHNV, CDR2 YYDKDF (reference sequence). This CDR3 has 15 amino acids. The CDR3 coding sequence is TGTGCCACCAGCTCCCCGGGACTAGCTGGCAATGAGCAGTTCTTC. Translation gives CATSSPGLAGNEQFF.

In its sample, this clonotype was seen a few times. One end of the junction does not line up with germline, which may come from a read error. The rearrangement uses TRBV11-3 and TRBJ2-5; D perhaps matches TRBD2 (5 bases). This CDR3 region has 14 residues. Germline V gives CDR1 SGHNT, CDR2 YENEEA. CDR3 region: CASGLGSFQETQYF. The CDR3 nucleotides are TGTGCCAGCGGCTTAGGGAGCTTCCAAGAGACCCAGTACTTC.

This clonotype was observed many times. The V gene is TRBV10-3, the J gene TRBJ2-3; TRBD1 aligns across 8 bases. V shed 11 bases, J shed 3 bases, and the junction held 7 bases outside the gene matches. The CDR3 length is 13 residues. CDR1 and CDR2 from the germline V gene are ENHRY and SYGVKD. Here the CDR3 reads CAARDRSTDTQYF. The CDR3 bases are TGTGCCGCCCGGGACAGGTCAACAGATACGCAGTATTTT.

V gene TRBV19 combines with J gene TRBJ2-1, with 12 bases fitting TRBD2. The germline V gene has CDR1 LNHDA and CDR2 SQIVND (reference sequence). V trimming: 7 bases; J trimming: 6 bases; junction bases outside the gene matches: 13. There are 17 residues in the CDR3. Here the CDR3 DNA reads TGTGCCAGTACCTACTCTAGCGGGAGGGCCCTTTCCAATGAGCAGTTCTTC. This translates into CASTYSSGRALSNEQFF.

To note about this clonotype: A read error may produce the germline difference seen at one junction end. The chain combines TRBV20-1 with TRBJ1-4, with TRBD1 matching 8 bases. The CDR3 length is 12 residues. CDR1 and CDR2 (germline): DFQATT, SNEGSKA (reference sequence). CDR3 sequence (DNA): TGCAGTGCTAGACAGGGGGCGCGGGACTCACCATTT. Translated: CSARQGARDSPF.

The rearrangement uses TRBV4-2 and TRBJ2-1; 7 bases agree with TRBD2. This CDR3 comprises 13 residues. V lost 5 bases to trimming and J lost 8 bases; unmatched junction nucleotides: 6. Germline V gene data show CDR1 as LGHNA and CDR2 as YNFKEQ. The CDR3 region has the DNA TGTGCCAGCAGCACCCGACTAGCCGATGAGCAGTTCTTC. It codes for CASSTRLADEQFF.

A few counts support this clonotype. The rearrangement uses TRBV20-1 and TRBJ2-6, with 11 bases aligning to TRBD2. This CDR3 comprises 22 residues. Germline-derived CDR1 and CDR2 are DFQATT and SNEGSKA (reference sequence). V trimming: 1 base; J trimming: 0 bases; junction bases outside the gene matches: 17. CDR3 coding DNA: TGCAGTGCTAGAGTCGAACTAGCGGGGGCCCATAATCCTCACTCTGGGGCCAACGTCCTGACTTTC. Its protein is CSARVELAGAHNPHSGANVLTF.

This clonotype has only a few counts. The chain carries TRBV5-1 and TRBJ1-3; the match to TRBD1 covers 8 bases. Germline V lookup: CDR1 SGHRS, CDR2 YFSETQ. CDR3 size: 16 residues. V lost 4 bases, J lost 0 bases, and 6 bases stayed unmatched. This CDR3 is CASSLGQGVSGNTIYF. CDR3 coding DNA: TGCGCCAGCAGCCTTGGACAGGGCGTCTCTGGAAACACCATATATTTT.